The present entry profiles one T cell receptor (beta chain) with its context. What it binds is unknown. These data belong to a study of vaccination and CD4 T cells after COVID-19. On the study more broadly: Post-COVID samples had a sampling time that fell a median roughly 98 days after diagnosis (range 35 to 161). As control conditions, cultures were given either a CEFX pool serving as positive control, an HIV-1 Nef pool, or no peptide at all.

CD4+ T cells that had been cultured provided DNA sequenced with the Oncomine TCR Beta short-read assay. TCRdb reprocessed the PCR reads via MiXCR and lists one record per CDR3 protein. The sample yields some 19,000 distinct CDR3 sequences, over 45% seen once. The treatment here: approximately 11-day PBMC culture with coronavirus spike peptide pools or control peptides (ViraFEST assay). After expanding antigen-specific T cells with peptide pools, ViraFEST sequenced their TCRs. General study results and limits: Relatively few convalescent patients were studied, without early post-infection timepoints.

The V segment lost 6 bases and the J segment 6 bases; nucleotides outside the gene matches: 17. The CDR3 is 17 amino acids. Germline values: CDR1 MNHEY, CDR2 SMNVEV (reference sequence). The source of this sequence is a human donor who had recovered from COVID-19. The sequenced sample consisted of CD4+ T cells from blood, cultured in vitro. The chain has TRBV27 and TRBJ2-1, with TRBD2 identical over 7 bases. The CDR3 loop reads CASSLGPGRELGNEQFF. CDR3 DNA: TGTGCCAGCAGCCTTGGCCCGGGGAGGGAATTGGGCAATGAGCAGTTCTTC.